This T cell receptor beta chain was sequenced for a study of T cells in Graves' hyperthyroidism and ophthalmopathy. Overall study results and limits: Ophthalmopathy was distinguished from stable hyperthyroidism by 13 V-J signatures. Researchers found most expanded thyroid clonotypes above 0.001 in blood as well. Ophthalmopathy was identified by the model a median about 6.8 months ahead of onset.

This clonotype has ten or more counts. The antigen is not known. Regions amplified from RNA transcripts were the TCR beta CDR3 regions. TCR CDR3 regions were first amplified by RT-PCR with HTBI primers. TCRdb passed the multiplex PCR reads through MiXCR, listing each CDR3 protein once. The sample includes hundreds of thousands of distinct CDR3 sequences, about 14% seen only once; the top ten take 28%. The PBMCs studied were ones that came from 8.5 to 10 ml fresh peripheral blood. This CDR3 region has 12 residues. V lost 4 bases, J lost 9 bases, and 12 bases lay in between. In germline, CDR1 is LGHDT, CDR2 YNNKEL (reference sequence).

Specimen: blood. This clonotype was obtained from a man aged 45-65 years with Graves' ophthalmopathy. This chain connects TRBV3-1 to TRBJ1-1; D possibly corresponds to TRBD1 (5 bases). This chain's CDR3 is CASSRGEQKAFF. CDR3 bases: TGTGCCAGCAGCCGGGGGGAACAGAAAGCTTTCTTT.